This T cell receptor beta chain was obtained from a study of CD8 T cells in ankylosing spondylitis. Findings and limits, study-wide: A TCR beta motif of under ten highly homologous variants seemed to mark ankylosing spondylitis blood.

After removal of 6 bases from V and 0 bases from J, the junction contained 3 bases not matched to a gene. Looked up from germline, CDR1 is SNHLY and CDR2 is FYNNEI. CDR3 length: 15 amino acids. This clonotype was counted between two and nine times. Its antigen is as yet unknown. Libraries for TCR beta were made by quantitative 5'-RACE with molecular barcodes. MiXCR, run by TCRdb on the 5' RACE reads, gives a single entry per CDR3 protein. The sample includes about 540,000 distinct CDR3 sequences, about 12% of them seen just once. Material for sequencing was blood, either unsorted or a sorted T cell fraction (not recorded which). The rearrangement links TRBV2 to TRBJ2-5, with 11 bases identical to TRBD2. The clonotype was recovered from a male donor with ankylosing spondylitis. CDR3 coding DNA: TGTGCCAGCAGAACGGGACTAGCGGACCAAGAGACCCAGTACTTC. It encodes CASRTGLADQETQYF.